This TCR beta chain was captured in a study of blood T cell repertoires in COVID-19. Study background: T cells, B-cell-depleted T cells, or PBMCs provided the cDNA or gDNA that served as material.

Measured with immunoSEQ multiplex PCR; TCRdb has only the in-frame clones, and not every one. The sample lists about 180,000 clones; approximately 85% were seen once. This CDR3 has 17 residues. The germline CDR1 and CDR2 sequences are LGHDT and YNNKEL (reference sequence). Trimming shortened V by 7 bases and J by 2 bases, and 21 bases separated the two germline ends. The TCR originated in a man in his sixties with acute or convalescent COVID-19. Sequencing used peripheral blood. The chain joins TRBV3-1 (or the pseudogene TRBV3-2) to TRBJ2-1; perhaps TRBD2 as D (7 bases). As DNA, the CDR3 is TGTGCCAGCACCCCCGTAAGGGGGGGCCTAACCTACAATGAGCAGTTCTTC. Amino acids: CASTPVRGGLTYNEQFF.